Described below is a single TCR beta chain sequence and its context. Its antigen is not known. The CDR3 extends over 15 amino acids. J was trimmed by 0 bases and V by 5 bases; bases with no gene match: 3. Germline V gene data show CDR1 as MGHDK and CDR2 as SYGVNS. The data are from a study of T cell responses to AZD1222 COVID-19 vaccine. Study-wide results and limits: Most donors were white British and more were female, and clonal diversity was possibly underestimated. Recipients of AZD1222 seropositive at baseline numbered only 5 to 7. Regions 160-218 and 743-854 held dominance among vaccine-associated CD4 TCRs, which spanned spike.

The method was immunoSEQ multiplex PCR; TCRdb's version includes in-frame clones alone and lacks a portion of them. The table records tens of thousands of clones, about nine tenths of them present only once. Second-dose intervals near 4 or 12 weeks were combined. The material sequenced was peripheral blood, taken 28 days after the second AZD1222 dose. The TCR originated in an adult who received the AZD1222 COVID-19 vaccine. This chain uses TRBV25-1 with TRBJ2-4; 8 bases map to TRBD1. For the CDR3, the DNA is TGTGCCAGCAGTAGGGACAGGTTAGCCAAAAACATTCAGTACTTC. This translates into CASSRDRLAKNIQYF.